This T cell receptor beta chain was sequenced during a study of identifying expanded T cells in peripheral blood. V was cut by 1 base and J by 8 bases, with 11 bases left in between. This CDR3 region has 13 residues. Germline CDR1 and CDR2: LGHNA and YSLEER. This clone was recorded only once. The antigen is not known. Study results and limitations: Differentially abundant clones: about 1.3 between replicates, 15 to 17 at about 13 days, roughly 18 at four. Clone count variance between roughly two-week samples rose with total template count.

Sequenced by immunoSEQ multiplex PCR; TCRdb stores in-frame clones only, minus some. The top ten clones hold approximately 17% of a sample with 95,000 to 100,000 clones, approximately 90% of them seen once. This TCR was sampled from a person aged 18 to 75 in good health. The chain couples TRBV4-3 to TRBJ1-2, with D uncertain. Sequenced material: blood. The CDR3 reads CASSQAVGYGYTF. CDR3 DNA: TGCGCCAGCAGCCAAGCGGTAGGGTACGGCTACACCTTC.